A selection of T cell receptor beta chains follows, all from one sample in a study of T cells after yellow fever vaccination. Via MiXCR, TCRdb re-called the 5' RACE reads, giving one row per CDR3 protein. Altogether fewer than 450,000 distinct CDR3 sequences are present, roughly 11% being singletons, with the ten largest covering roughly 18%. The material sequenced was PBMCs, taken on the day of the first yellow fever vaccination. The receptors derive from a man younger than 35 who received the YFV17D yellow fever vaccine. The CDR3 runs from the conserved cysteine through the conserved F or W. A D gene is named only where the DNA matches it firmly. A clone size is listed for some rows: how often the clone was seen (once, few, many), or a class if it is expanded.

length	size	D	V	J	DNA	CDR3
14	many	NA	TRBV4-3	TRBJ2-2	TGCGCCAGCAGCCAAGGGAGTAACACCGGGGAGCTGTTTTTT	CASSQGSNTGELFF
17	few	TRBD2	TRBV11-2	TRBJ2-5	TGTGCCAGCAGGTGGACTAGCGGGGGGCAAACTCAAGAGACCCAGTACTTC	CASRWTSGGQTQETQYF
15	NA	NA	TRBV27	TRBJ2-1	TGTGCCAGCAAGCCTTGGGGGCCGGGGAAGAATGAGCAGTTCTTC	CASKPWGPGKNEQFF
16	few	NA	TRBV19	TRBJ1-1	TGTGCCAGTAGTCCGGGACACTTAGAGGGGTTCACTGAAGCTTTCTTT	CASSPGHLEGFTEAFF
14	many	NA	TRBV6-1	TRBJ1-2	TGTGCCAGCAGTGAAGCCCTCCAGGCCTATGGCTACACCTTC	CASSEALQAYGYTF
14	few	TRBD1	TRBV18	TRBJ1-2	TGTGCCAGCTCAGAGGACAGGAATAACTATGGCTACACCTTC	CASSEDRNNYGYTF
13	NA	NA	TRBV9	TRBJ1-1	TGTGCCAGCAGCCTAGCTCCGGGCAGGGAGACTTTCTTT	CASSLAPGRETFF
16	many	TRBD2	TRBV7-2	TRBJ2-3	TGTGCCAGCAGCTTAGCGGCGGGGGAGCGCACAGATACGCAGTATTTT	CASSLAAGERTDTQYF
16	NA	NA	TRBV5-1	TRBJ2-1	TGCGCCAGCAGCTTCGAAGGAGCGGATTATTACAATGAGCAGTTCTTC	CASSFEGADYYNEQFF
15	few	TRBD1	TRBV9	TRBJ1-4	TGTGCCAGCAGCGAGGGGGGGACAGTGGCTGAAAAACTGTTTTTT	CASSEGGTVAEKLFF
11	few	NA	TRBV29-1	TRBJ1-1	TGCAGCGTCGGCGGGTTGGCTGAAGCTTTCTTT	CSVGGLAEAFF
14	many	TRBD2	TRBV5-1	TRBJ2-7	TGCGCCAGCAGGCCTCGGGGGGATCCAGGCGAGCAGTACTTC	CASRPRGDPGEQYF
14	NA	TRBD1	TRBV7-9	TRBJ1-1	TGTGCCAGCAGCTTAGGGACAGGGGAAACTGAAGCTTTCTTT	CASSLGTGETEAFF
19	few	NA	TRBV23-1	TRBJ2-6	TGCGCCAGCCCCACCCCTGGCAGGATCTTTTCGTCTGGGGCCAACGTCCTGACTTTC	CASPTPGRIFSSGANVLTF
13	many	NA	TRBV20-1	TRBJ2-3	TGCAGTGCTAGGGACGGTTCGGCAGTAACGCAGTATTTT	CSARDGSAVTQYF
15	NA	TRBD2	TRBV6-5	TRBJ2-1	TGTGCCAGCAGTTACCGGGACTACCGTACGGGTGAGCAGTTCTTC	CASSYRDYRTGEQFF
16	NA	TRBD1	TRBV6-5	TRBJ2-7	TGTGCCAGCAGTTACTCGAAGGCCAGGGGACAGTACGAGCAGTACTTC	CASSYSKARGQYEQYF
13	many	NA	TRBV4-3	TRBJ2-3	TGCGCCAGCAGCCCTCCGAGGGGTGATACGCAGTATTTT	CASSPPRGDTQYF
14	NA	TRBD2	TRBV2	TRBJ2-7	TGTGCCAGCAGGGGTCTAGCGGCCAAATACGAGCAGTACTTC	CASRGLAAKYEQYF
14	few	NA	TRBV7-9	TRBJ2-1	TGTGCCAGCGGGCAAAAGGTCACCAACAATGAGCAGTTCTTC	CASGQKVTNNEQFF
13	many	NA	TRBV6-6	TRBJ2-5	TGTGCCAGCGGCCCTAGGAACCAAGAGACCCAGTACTTC	CASGPRNQETQYF
15	NA	NA	TRBV6-5	TRBJ2-7	TGTGCCAGCAGTTACCAACCCGGGCACTCCTACGAGCAGTACTTC	CASSYQPGHSYEQYF
13	NA	TRBD1	TRBV5-4	TRBJ1-2	TGTGCCGGTGGACAGGACCCTAACTATGGCTACACCTTC	CAGGQDPNYGYTF
15	few	NA	TRBV6-1	TRBJ1-1	TGTGCCAGCAGCCGCCGGAGAGGGGGTTACACTGAAGCTTTCTTT	CASSRRRGGYTEAFF
15	many	NA	TRBV4-3	TRBJ2-3	TGCGCCAGCAGCCAAACCCCGAGGGGGGTAGATACGCAGTATTTT	CASSQTPRGVDTQYF
13	few	NA	TRBV7-9	TRBJ1-1	TGTGCCAGCAGCCGGACCGGGACCCCTCGAGCTTTCTTT	CASSRTGTPRAFF
13	few	NA	TRBV6-1	TRBJ1-6	TGTGCCAGCAGTGAAGCCGGCAATTCACCCCTCCACTTT	CASSEAGNSPLHF
15	few	NA	TRBV28	TRBJ1-1	TGTGCCAGCAGTCCCCCCCTACCAGGGTACACTGAAGCTTTCTTT	CASSPPLPGYTEAFF
12	many	NA	TRBV20-1	TRBJ1-2	TGCAGTGCTAGTCGGAGGGATTATGGCTACACCTTC	CSASRRDYGYTF
15	many	NA	TRBV12-3/TRBV12-4	TRBJ1-1	TGTGCCAGCAGTTCATCGACCCGAGGGACCACTGAAGCTTTCTTT	CASSSSTRGTTEAFF
13	NA	NA	TRBV6-6	TRBJ1-6	TGTGCCAGCAGAACGACAGCTAATTCACCCCTCCACTTT	CASRTTANSPLHF
14	NA	NA	TRBV14	TRBJ2-7	TGTGCCAGCAGCCCTGTTGGCCTCTCCTACGAGCAGTACTTC	CASSPVGLSYEQYF
13	NA	TRBD2	TRBV29-1	TRBJ2-1	TGCAGCGTAGGGCTAGCGGGGGCCCCGGAGCAGTTCTTC	CSVGLAGAPEQFF
14	many	NA	TRBV4-1	TRBJ2-1	TGCGCCAGCAGCCAAGATGGGGAGGAAAGTGAGCAGTTCTTC	CASSQDGEESEQFF
13	many	NA	TRBV29-1	TRBJ2-4	TGCAGTGCCAGGCCTGGAGCCAAAAACATTCAGTACTTC	CSARPGAKNIQYF
13	few	NA	TRBV29-1	TRBJ1-1	TGCAGCGTTGTGTTCAGCACCCAGTCTGAAGCTTTCTTT	CSVVFSTQSEAFF
14	few	TRBD2	TRBV12-3/TRBV12-4	TRBJ2-3	TGTGCCAGCAACCGGGACTATTACTCAGATACGCAGTATTTT	CASNRDYYSDTQYF
15	NA	TRBD1	TRBV9	TRBJ1-2	TGTGCCAGCAGCCCTAAGGGACAGGGGGGATATGGCTACACCTTC	CASSPKGQGGYGYTF
14	few	NA	TRBV5-1	TRBJ1-4	TGCGCCAGCAGCAAGGATTCAACTAATGAAAAACTGTTTTTT	CASSKDSTNEKLFF
14	NA	NA	TRBV27	TRBJ2-7	TGTGCCAGCAGTTTCACACACAACTCCTACGAGCAGTACTTC	CASSFTHNSYEQYF
13	NA	TRBD2	TRBV7-8	TRBJ2-2	TGTGCCAGCAGGGGGGGGGGTACCGGGGAGCTGTTTTTT	CASRGGGTGELFF
16	few	TRBD2	TRBV6-4	TRBJ2-4	TGTGCCAGCAGTCCCCGGGGGGGCATAGCCAAAAACATTCAGTACTTC	CASSPRGGIAKNIQYF
14	NA	NA	TRBV27	TRBJ1-2	TGTGCCAGCAGATTCCGGGGAGGGAACTATGGCTACACCTTC	CASRFRGGNYGYTF
13	NA	NA	TRBV12-3/TRBV12-4	TRBJ2-1	TGTGCCAGCACCTCCTCGGGCAGCCGCGGGAAGTTCTTC	CASTSSGSRGKFF
14	many	NA	TRBV20-1	TRBJ2-5	TGCAGTGCTACAACCGGGACATCCGAAGAGACCCAGTACTTC	CSATTGTSEETQYF
13	few	TRBD2	TRBV7-2	TRBJ2-3	TGTGCCAGCAATCGGGGGGGCCAAGATACGCAGTATTTT	CASNRGGQDTQYF
14	few	NA	TRBV6-2/TRBV6-3	TRBJ1-1	TGTGCCAGCAGTTTTCCAGGGTGGGAGACTGAAGCTTTCTTT	CASSFPGWETEAFF
13	few	NA	TRBV25-1	TRBJ2-7	TGTGCCACCAGGCCCACAGGGTCCTACGAGCAGTACTTC	CATRPTGSYEQYF
16	few	TRBD2	TRBV12-3/TRBV12-4	TRBJ2-2	TGTGCCAGCAGTCAAACTAGCGGGGGGAACACCGGGGAGCTGTTTTTT	CASSQTSGGNTGELFF
16	few	TRBD2	TRBV5-1	TRBJ2-5	TGCGCCAGCAGCTTGGGACTAGCGGGGGCGCCGGGGACCCAGTACTTC	CASSLGLAGAPGTQYF
16	few	TRBD2	TRBV20-1	TRBJ2-1	TGCAGTGCTAGAGCCCTAGCGGGGGGGCCTGGGTATGAGCAGTTCTTC	CSARALAGGPGYEQFF
15	NA	NA	TRBV12-3/TRBV12-4	TRBJ2-2	TGTGCCAGCAGTTTAAACCCCCAGGCTACCGGGGAGCTGTTTTTT	CASSLNPQATGELFF
15	few	TRBD1	TRBV11-2	TRBJ2-3	TGTGCCAGCAGTAACAGGGGGCGAAGGACAGATACGCAGTATTTT	CASSNRGRRTDTQYF